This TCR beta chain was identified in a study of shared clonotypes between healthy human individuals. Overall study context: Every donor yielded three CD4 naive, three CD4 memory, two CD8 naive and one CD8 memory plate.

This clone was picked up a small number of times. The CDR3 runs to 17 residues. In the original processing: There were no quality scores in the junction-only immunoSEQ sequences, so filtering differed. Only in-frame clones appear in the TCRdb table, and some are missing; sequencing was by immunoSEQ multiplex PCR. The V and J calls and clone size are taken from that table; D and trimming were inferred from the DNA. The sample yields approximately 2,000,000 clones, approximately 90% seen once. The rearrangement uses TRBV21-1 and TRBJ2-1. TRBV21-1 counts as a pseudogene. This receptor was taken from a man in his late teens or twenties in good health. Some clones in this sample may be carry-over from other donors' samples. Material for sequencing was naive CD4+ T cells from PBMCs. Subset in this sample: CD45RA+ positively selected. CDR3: CASSKGFRLGHNNEQFF. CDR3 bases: TGTGCCAGCAGCAAAGGTTTTCGATTGGGTCACAACAATGAGCAGTTCTTC.